Listed below are T cell receptor beta chains from one sample, sequenced in a study of human thymus T cells. This table comes from immunoSEQ multiplex PCR, and its TCRdb copy is limited to in-frame clones, with some not included. The table has some 130,000 clones, around 94% seen once; the top ten hold around 0.025%. The sequencing input was thymus tissue. The receptors here all came from a boy under two years old with a congenital heart defect but otherwise immunologically healthy. Both conserved end residues are part of each CDR3. Each record gives: CDR3 protein, D gene, V gene. The D gene is left open where the match is weak.

cdr3_aa: CASSQDPGGGPHTEAFF; d_call: .; v_call: TRBV4-1
cdr3_aa: CASSLSAGLSGELFF; d_call: .; v_call: TRBV5-1
cdr3_aa: CASSVGGLHYNEQFF; d_call: .; v_call: TRBV2
cdr3_aa: CATSRDRPPGGRGTKIGTDTQYF; d_call: .; v_call: TRBV15
cdr3_aa: CSVSSGDQPQHF; d_call: .; v_call: TRBV29-1
cdr3_aa: CASSFGQGPGELFF; d_call: TRBD1; v_call: TRBV5-1
cdr3_aa: CASSYTIAYEQYF; d_call: .; v_call: TRBV28
cdr3_aa: CASSQESGKWYGYTF; d_call: .; v_call: TRBV4-3
cdr3_aa: CASLDREGQPQHF; d_call: TRBD1; v_call: TRBV5-8
cdr3_aa: CASSMGTGNTGELFF; d_call: TRBD1; v_call: TRBV19
cdr3_aa: CASSWVSNGVMEAFF; d_call: .; v_call: TRBV5-6
cdr3_aa: CAWSVRRGQDTQYF; d_call: TRBD1; v_call: TRBV30
cdr3_aa: CASHSYPLTGNEQYF; d_call: .; v_call: TRBV27
cdr3_aa: CASSEAVASGGRDTQYF; d_call: TRBD2; v_call: TRBV6-1
cdr3_aa: CASSQDWEGKYEQYF; d_call: TRBD2; v_call: TRBV4-3
cdr3_aa: CASSQEPPAEAFF; d_call: .; v_call: TRBV4-1
cdr3_aa: CASGKDTSSYNEQFF; d_call: .; v_call: TRBV12-5
cdr3_aa: CASSAGLGLVRANTGELFF; d_call: TRBD2; v_call: TRBV2
cdr3_aa: CASSLSGGTSGTDTQYF; d_call: TRBD2; v_call: TRBV11-2
cdr3_aa: CASSIDRRLGGNIQYF; d_call: .; v_call: TRBV19